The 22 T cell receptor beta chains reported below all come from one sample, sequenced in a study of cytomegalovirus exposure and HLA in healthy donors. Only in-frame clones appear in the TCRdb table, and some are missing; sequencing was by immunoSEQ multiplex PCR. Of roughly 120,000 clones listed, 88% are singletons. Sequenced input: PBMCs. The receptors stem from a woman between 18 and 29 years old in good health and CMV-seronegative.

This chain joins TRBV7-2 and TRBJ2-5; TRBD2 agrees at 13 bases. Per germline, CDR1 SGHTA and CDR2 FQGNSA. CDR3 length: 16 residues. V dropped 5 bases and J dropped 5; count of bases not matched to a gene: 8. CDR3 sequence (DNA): TGTGCCAGCAGCGTCCGACTAGCGGGGGGTCGGGAGACCCAGTACTTC. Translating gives CASSVRLAGGRETQYF.

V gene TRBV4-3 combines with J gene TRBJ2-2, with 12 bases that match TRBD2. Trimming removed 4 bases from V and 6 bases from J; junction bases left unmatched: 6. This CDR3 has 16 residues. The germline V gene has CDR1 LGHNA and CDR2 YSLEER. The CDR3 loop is CASSLQPSGGAGELFF. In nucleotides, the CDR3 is TGCGCCAGCAGCCTCCAACCTAGCGGGGGGGCCGGGGAGCTGTTTTTT.

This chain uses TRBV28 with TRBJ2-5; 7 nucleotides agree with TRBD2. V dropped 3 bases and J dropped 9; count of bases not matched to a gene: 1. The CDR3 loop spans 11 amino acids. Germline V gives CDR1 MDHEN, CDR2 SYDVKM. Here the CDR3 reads CASSFGGAQYF. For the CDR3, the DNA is TGTGCCAGCAGTTTTGGGGGGGCCCAGTACTTC.

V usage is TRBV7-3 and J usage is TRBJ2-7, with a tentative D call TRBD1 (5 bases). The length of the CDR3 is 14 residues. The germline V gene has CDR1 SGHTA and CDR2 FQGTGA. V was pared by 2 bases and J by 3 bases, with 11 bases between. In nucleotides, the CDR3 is TGTGCCAGCAGCTTATTTCCAGGGAACTACGAGCAGTACTTC. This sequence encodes CASSLFPGNYEQYF.

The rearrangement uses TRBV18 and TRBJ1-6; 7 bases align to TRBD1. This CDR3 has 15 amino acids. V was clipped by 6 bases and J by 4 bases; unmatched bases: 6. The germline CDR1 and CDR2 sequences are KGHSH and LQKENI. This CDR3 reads CASSYDRVYNSPLHF. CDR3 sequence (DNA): TGTGCCAGCTCGTACGACAGGGTGTATAATTCACCCCTCCACTTT.

CDR3 loop: CASSQVLAGVQETQYF. CDR3 DNA: TGCGCCAGCAGCCAAGTACTAGCGGGGGTTCAAGAGACCCAGTACTTC. The chain couples TRBV5-1 to TRBJ2-5; 11 nucleotides align to TRBD2. Germline V gene lookup returns CDR1 SGHRS and CDR2 YFSETQ. The CDR3 is made up of 16 amino acids. V was clipped by 4 bases and J by 2 bases; unmatched bases: 7.

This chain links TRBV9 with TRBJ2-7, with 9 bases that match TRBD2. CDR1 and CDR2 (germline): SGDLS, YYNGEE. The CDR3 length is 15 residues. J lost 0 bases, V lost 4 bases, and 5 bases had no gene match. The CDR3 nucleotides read TGTGCCAGCAGCAACCAAGCGGGAGGCTCCTACGAGCAGTACTTC. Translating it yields CASSNQAGGSYEQYF.

This CDR3 reads CASSTGTGFVNYGYTF. In DNA, the CDR3 is TGTGCCAGTAGTACCGGGACAGGGTTTGTTAACTATGGCTACACCTTC. V gene TRBV19 combines with J gene TRBJ1-2; 9 bases fit TRBD1. V trimming: 4 bases; J trimming: 1 base; junction bases outside the gene matches: 7. Germline lookup yields CDR1 LNHDA and CDR2 SQIVND (reference sequence). This CDR3 region has 16 residues.

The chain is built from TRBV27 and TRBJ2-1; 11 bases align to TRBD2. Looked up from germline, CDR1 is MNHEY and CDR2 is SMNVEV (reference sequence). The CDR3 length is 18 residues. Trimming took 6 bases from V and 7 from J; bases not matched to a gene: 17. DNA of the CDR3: TGTGCCAGCAGACCAGCAACCGGGACTAGCGGCGGGGGGAATGAGCAGTTCTTC. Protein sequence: CASRPATGTSGGGNEQFF.

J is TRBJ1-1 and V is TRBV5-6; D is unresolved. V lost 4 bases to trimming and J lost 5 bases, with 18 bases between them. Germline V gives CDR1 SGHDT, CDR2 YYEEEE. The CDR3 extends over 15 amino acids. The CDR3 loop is CASSVLQGRRTEAFF. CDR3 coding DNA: TGTGCCAGCAGCGTCCTACAAGGGAGAAGGACTGAAGCTTTCTTT.

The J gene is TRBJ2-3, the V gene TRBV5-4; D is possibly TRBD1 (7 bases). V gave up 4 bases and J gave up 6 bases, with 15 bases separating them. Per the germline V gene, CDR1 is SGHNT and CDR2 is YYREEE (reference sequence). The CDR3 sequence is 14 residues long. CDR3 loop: CASSRGNRGDTQYF. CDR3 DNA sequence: TGTGCCAGCAGCCGGGGGAACAGGGGCGATACGCAGTATTTT.

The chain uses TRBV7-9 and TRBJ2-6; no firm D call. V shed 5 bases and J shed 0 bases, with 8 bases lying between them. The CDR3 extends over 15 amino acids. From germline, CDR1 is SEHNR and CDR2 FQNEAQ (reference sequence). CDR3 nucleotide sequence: TGTGCCAGCAGCCACACAGCCTCTGGGGCCAACGTCCTGACTTTC. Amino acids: CASSHTASGANVLTF.

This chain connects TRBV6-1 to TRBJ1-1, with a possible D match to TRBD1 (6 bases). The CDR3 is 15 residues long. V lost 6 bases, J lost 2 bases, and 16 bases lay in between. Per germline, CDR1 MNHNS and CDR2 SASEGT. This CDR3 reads CASRPTRTANTEAFF. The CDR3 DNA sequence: TGTGCCAGCAGGCCCACTAGGACAGCCAACACTGAAGCTTTCTTT.

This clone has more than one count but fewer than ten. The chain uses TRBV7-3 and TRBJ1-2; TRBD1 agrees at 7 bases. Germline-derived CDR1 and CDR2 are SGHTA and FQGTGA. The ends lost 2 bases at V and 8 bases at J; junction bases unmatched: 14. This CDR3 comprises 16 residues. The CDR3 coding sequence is TGTGCCAGCAGCTTAGGAGGGGGCGGGACACCATACGGCTACACCTTC. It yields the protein CASSLGGGGTPYGYTF. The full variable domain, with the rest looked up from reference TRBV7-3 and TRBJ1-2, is GAGVSQTPSNKVTEKGKYVELRCDPISGHTALYWYRQSLGQGPEFLIYFQGTGAADDSGLPNDRFFAVRPEGSVSTLKIQRTERGDSAVYLCASSLGGGGTPYGYTFGSGTRLTVV.

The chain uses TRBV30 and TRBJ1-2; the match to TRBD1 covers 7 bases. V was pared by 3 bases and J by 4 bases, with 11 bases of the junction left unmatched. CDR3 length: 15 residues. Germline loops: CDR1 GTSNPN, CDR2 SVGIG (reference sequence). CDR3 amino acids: CAWSLLGQWAYGYTF. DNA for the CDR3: TGTGCCTGGAGCCTCCTGGGACAGTGGGCCTATGGCTACACCTTC.

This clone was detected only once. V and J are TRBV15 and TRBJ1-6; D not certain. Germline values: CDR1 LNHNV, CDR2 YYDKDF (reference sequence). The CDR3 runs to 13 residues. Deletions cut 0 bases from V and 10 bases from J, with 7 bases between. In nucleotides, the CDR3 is TGTGCCACCAGCAGAGAGGGAGGATCACCCCTCCACTTT. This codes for CATSREGGSPLHF.

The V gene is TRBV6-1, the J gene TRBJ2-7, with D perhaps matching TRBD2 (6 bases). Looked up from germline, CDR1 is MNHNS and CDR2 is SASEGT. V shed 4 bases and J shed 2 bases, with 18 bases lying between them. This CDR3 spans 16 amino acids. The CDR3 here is CASSGSVGGEAYEQYF. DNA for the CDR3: TGTGCCAGCAGTGGATCCGTCGGGGGAGAGGCCTACGAGCAGTACTTC.

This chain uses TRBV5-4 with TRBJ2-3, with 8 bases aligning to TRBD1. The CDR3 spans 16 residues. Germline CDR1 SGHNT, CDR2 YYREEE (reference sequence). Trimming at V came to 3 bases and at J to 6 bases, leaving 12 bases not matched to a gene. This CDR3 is CASSSPKGQEVDTQYF. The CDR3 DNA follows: TGTGCCAGCAGCTCCCCGAAGGGACAGGAGGTGGATACGCAGTATTTT.

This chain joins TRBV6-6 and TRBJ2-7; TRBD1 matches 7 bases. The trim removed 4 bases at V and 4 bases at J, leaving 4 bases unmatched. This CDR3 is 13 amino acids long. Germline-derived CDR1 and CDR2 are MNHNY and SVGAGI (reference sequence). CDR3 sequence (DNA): TGTGCCAGCAGTTTCGACAGGGCTTACGAGCAGTACTTC. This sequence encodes CASSFDRAYEQYF.

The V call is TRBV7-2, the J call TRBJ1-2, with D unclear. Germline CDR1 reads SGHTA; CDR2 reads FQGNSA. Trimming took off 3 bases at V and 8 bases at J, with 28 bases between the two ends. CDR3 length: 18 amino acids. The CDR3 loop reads CASSFRRTGSSPMVGYTF. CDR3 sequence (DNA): TGTGCCAGCAGCTTTAGGAGGACTGGGAGTTCGCCTATGGTGGGCTACACCTTC.

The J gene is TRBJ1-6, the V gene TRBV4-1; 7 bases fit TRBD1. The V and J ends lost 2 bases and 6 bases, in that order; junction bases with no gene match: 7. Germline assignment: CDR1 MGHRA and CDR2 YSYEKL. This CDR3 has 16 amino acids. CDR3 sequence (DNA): TGCGCCAGCAGCCAACCGAGGGACAGTCGTAATTCACCCCTCCACTTT. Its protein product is CASSQPRDSRNSPLHF.

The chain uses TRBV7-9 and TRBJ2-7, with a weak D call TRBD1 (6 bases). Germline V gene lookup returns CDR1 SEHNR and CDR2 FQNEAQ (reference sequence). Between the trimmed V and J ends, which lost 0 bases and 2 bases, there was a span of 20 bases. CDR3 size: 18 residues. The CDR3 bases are TGTGCCAGCAGCTTAGCGCTCACGACAGGCGACATGACCTACGAGCAGTACTTC. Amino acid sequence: CASSLALTTGDMTYEQYF. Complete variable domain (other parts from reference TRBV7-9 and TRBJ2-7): DTGVSQNPRHKITKRGQNVTFRCDPISEHNRLYWYRQTLGQGPEFLTYFQNEAQLEKSRLLSDRFSAERPKGSFSTLEIQRTEQGDSAMYLCASSLALTTGDMTYEQYFGPGTRLTVT.